This T cell receptor beta chain was obtained from a study of response to subunit inactivated influenza vaccine. Findings and caveats of the study: There was a suggestion from the authors that each seasonal influenza vaccination recruits few new T cells.

The CDR3 covers 15 residues. Germline V gene sequence: CDR1 SGHTA, CDR2 FQGNSA. V was pared by 5 bases and J by 3 bases, with 13 bases between. In this sample, this clonotype turned up a few times. Its antigen is still unknown. TCRdb analysed the RT-PCR reads with MiXCR anew, one entry per CDR3 protein. The sample consists of about 500,000 distinct CDR3 sequences, 16% of them appearing once. This specimen consisted of CD4+ T cells sorted from PBMCs, obtained roughly 24 months after vaccination. The receptor was derived from a man aged 50-75 years who received an inactivated influenza vaccine. J is TRBJ2-2 and V is TRBV7-2; a weak D match, TRBD1 (5 bases). Written as DNA, the CDR3 is TGTGCCAGCAGCGGCAGGGTCGCCTACACCGGGGAGCTGTTTTTT. Its translation: CASSGRVAYTGELFF.